The following is a T cell receptor beta chain sequence with its context. Its cognate antigen is unknown. In germline, CDR1 is SGHNT, CDR2 YENEEA. The CDR3 has 14 amino acids. The V end was cut by 5 bases, the J end by 2 bases, with 12 bases between. The data originate from a study of identical twins. Study results and limitations: The models gave estimates that fell short of the out-of-frame TCR alpha sharing seen in monozygotic twins.

From the 5' RACE reads, TCRdb called clonotypes with MiXCR, one entry per CDR3 protein. This sample has 600,000 to 850,000 distinct CDR3 sequences, with roughly 18% found just once. These data also featured in a second study, about T cells expressing NK-cell markers. As that report states: The sorts in several experiments were restricted to alpha-beta TCR T cells by an anti-gamma-delta TCR antibody. More than 5 donors had dominant NKG2C+ clonotypes that comprised about 1.0-7.5% of their CD8+ T cells. Whether the expanded NKG2C+ T cell clones recognized HCMV remained unclear.

Sample: PBMCs. The chain links TRBV11-3 to TRBJ1-1, with a possible D match to TRBD1 (6 bases). The receptor comes from a woman aged 18-29 years in good health. The CDR3 reads CASSRRTDNTEAFF. CDR3 nucleotide sequence: TGTGCCAGCAGCCGTAGGACAGACAACACTGAAGCTTTCTTT.